This record concerns one T cell receptor beta chain sequence. This sample is part of a study of blood T cell repertoires in COVID-19. Study information: Both acute and convalescent COVID-19 samples were obtained from the United States, Italy and Spain.

The Seattle patients, enrolled during active infection, were followed longitudinally. There are 15 residues in the CDR3. Trimming took off 5 bases at V and 0 bases at J, with 11 bases between the two ends. CDR1 is SGHAT, CDR2 FQNNGV, per germline. Data came from immunoSEQ multiplex PCR; TCRdb stores just in-frame clones and leaves some out. This table has about 300,000 clones, about nine tenths appearing once. The sample comprised peripheral blood. This chain uses TRBV11-2 with TRBJ1-3; no clear D. This TCR was sampled from a woman younger than 45 with COVID-19, enrolled during active disease. CDR3 nucleotides: TGTGCCAGCAGCCCTCGCGGGTCCTCTGGAAACACCATATATTTT. Amino acids: CASSPRGSSGNTIYF.